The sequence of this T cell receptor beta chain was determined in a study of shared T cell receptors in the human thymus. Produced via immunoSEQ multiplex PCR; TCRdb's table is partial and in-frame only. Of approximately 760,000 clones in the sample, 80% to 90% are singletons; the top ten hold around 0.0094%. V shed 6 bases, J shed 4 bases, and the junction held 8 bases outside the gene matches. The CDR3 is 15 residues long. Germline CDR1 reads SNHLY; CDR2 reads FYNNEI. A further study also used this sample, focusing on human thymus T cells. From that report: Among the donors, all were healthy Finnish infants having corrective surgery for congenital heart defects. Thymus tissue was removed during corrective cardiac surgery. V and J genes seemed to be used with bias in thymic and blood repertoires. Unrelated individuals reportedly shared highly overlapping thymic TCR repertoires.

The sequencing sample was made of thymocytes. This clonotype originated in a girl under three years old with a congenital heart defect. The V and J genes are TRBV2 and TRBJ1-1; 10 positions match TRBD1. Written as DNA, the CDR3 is TGTGCCAGCAGGCCGGGACAGGGGATCGGCACTGAAGCTTTCTTT. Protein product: CASRPGQGIGTEAFF.